This T cell receptor beta chain appears in the sequencing data of a study of blood T cell repertoires in COVID-19. Looking at the study overall: Samples of COVID-19 (acute and convalescent) were obtained from the United States, Italy and Spain.

This CDR3 is 13 amino acids long. V lost 0 bases to trimming and J lost 10 bases, with 12 bases between them. Germline V gene sequence: CDR1 LGHDT, CDR2 YNNKEL (reference sequence). In the authors' workflow: Estimated nucleated cell counts came from reference gene primer amplification. Method: immunoSEQ multiplex PCR; TCRdb's copy keeps in-frame clones and lacks some. The V and J calls and the clone size are those of that table, but D and trimming were determined from the DNA. This repertoire shows about 490,000 clones, 80% to 90% found once; its top ten account for about 3.2%. The sequence came from a human donor in a cohort sampled during active COVID-19. This chain uses TRBV3-1 (or the pseudogene TRBV3-2) with TRBJ1-1; no reliable D call. What was sequenced was peripheral blood. The CDR3 DNA reads TGTGCCAGCAGCCAAGACCCGCACGGGGTAGCTTTCTTT. This sequence encodes CASSQDPHGVAFF.